Each of the 5 T cell receptor beta chains below was sequenced from the same sample in a study of response to subunit inactivated influenza vaccine. One entry per CDR3 protein results from TCRdb running MiXCR on the RT-PCR reads. The sample lists around 580,000 distinct CDR3 sequences; approximately 12% were seen once. The sample here was PBMCs from blood, taken on the day of vaccination. These receptors were obtained from a man aged 50-60 years who received an inactivated influenza vaccine.

The chain links TRBV4-1 to TRBJ1-2; D gene unclear. CDR3 length: 14 amino acids. CDR1 is MGHRA, CDR2 YSYEKL, per germline. Trimming removed 0 bases from V and 8 bases from J, with 13 bases in between. CDR3 bases: TGCGCCAGCAGCCAAGATGTGAGAACGGGGGGCTACACCTTC. Translation gives CASSQDVRTGGYTF.

The sample holds a few counts of this clonotype. This sequence joins TRBV7-9 and TRBJ1-5; the D is unclear. Looked up from germline, CDR1 is SEHNR and CDR2 is FQNEAQ (reference sequence). The V and J ends lost 3 bases and 10 bases respectively, with 10 bases between them. CDR3 length equals 12 residues. CDR3 coding DNA: TGTGCCAGCAGCTTCTTGGCGGAACCCCAGCATTTT. It yields the protein CASSFLAEPQHF.

In its sample, this clonotype was seen a few times. This chain uses TRBV20-1 with TRBJ2-7, with TRBD2 identical over 13 bases. With V trimmed by 5 bases and J by 7 bases, 11 bases remained unmatched. CDR3 size: 15 residues. From germline, CDR1 is DFQATT and CDR2 SNEGSKA (reference sequence). Written as DNA, the CDR3 is TGCAGTGCTGATGATTGGACTAGCGGGAGTAGAGAGCAGTACTTC. This gives the protein CSADDWTSGSREQYF.

This clonotype was seen only a few times. V and J are TRBV11-1 and TRBJ2-1, with D perhaps matching TRBD2 (5 bases). V lost 5 bases to trimming and J lost 12 bases, with 11 bases between them. The CDR3 loop spans 11 amino acids. The germline V gene encodes CDR1 SGHAT and CDR2 FQDESV (reference sequence). This CDR3 reads CASSPGLGQFF. In DNA, the CDR3 is TGTGCCAGCAGCCCTGGACTGGGGCAGTTCTTC.

Many counts were recorded for this clonotype. The chain carries TRBV5-1 and TRBJ2-2, with D possibly being TRBD2 (6 bases). Germline V gene data show CDR1 as SGHRS and CDR2 as YFSETQ. CDR3 size: 17 residues. The V and J ends lost 4 bases and 2 bases respectively, with 18 bases between them. The CDR3 nucleotides are TGCGCCAGCAGCCCCTCACGGGGAGGCTCTAACACCGGGGAGCTGTTTTTT. Translating it yields CASSPSRGGSNTGELFF.